Below are 26 T cell receptor delta chains sequenced from a single sample in a study of DNA immune sequencing with unique molecular identifiers. Primers for all 8 TRDV and 4 TRDJ genes amplified genomic DNA in 32-plex. A 12-nucleotide UMI was added during three to four barcoding PCR cycles before adapter PCR. TCRdb fed the multiplex PCR reads into CATT to redo clone calling. In the table there are more than 2,000 delta-chain clones, around an eighth of which are singletons. Sequenced material: gamma-delta T cells from PBMCs. The receptors shown here come from a human donor in good health.

Concerning this clone itself: A far larger clone lies a single base away; this is likely a read error. The rearrangement joins TRDV2 to TRDJ1, with 12 nucleotides matching TRDD3. The CDR3 is 17 residues long. In germline, CDR1 is GEAIGNYY, CDR2 EKD. In DNA, the CDR3 is TGTGCCTGTGACATACTGGGGGATACTGGTCACACCGATAAACTCACCTTT. Translation: CACDILGDTGHTDKLTF.

The V gene is uncalled and the J gene is TRDJ1; the table names TRDD3, a call not compared with the DNA. The CDR3 is made up of 20 amino acids. CDR3 DNA: TGTGCTCTTGGGGAACTAGTCCTACCGGTACTGAGAATGTACACCGATAAACTCATCTTT. It encodes CALGELVLPVLRMYTDKLIF.

Remarks on this clone: A read error is possible here, since a much larger clone lies one base away. V is TRDV1 and J is TRDJ1; TRDD2 or TRDD3 may be the D gene (9 bases each). The J gene comes from matching the DNA to germline here; TCRdb lacks it. The germline V gene encodes CDR1 TSWWSYY and CDR2 QGS. The CDR3 loop spans 27 amino acids. The V end was cut by 4 bases, the J end by 5 bases, with 53 bases between. The CDR3 DNA follows: TGTGCTCTTGGGGCTCCATCCTCCTTCCTACGAAAGAGACTGGGGGACGCGATAAAAAGGGATCGGGATAAACTCATCTTT. This codes for CALGAPSSFLRKRLGDAIKRDRDKLIF.

This clone is labeled as medium-sized. The rearrangement joins TRDV1 to TRDJ1; 10 nucleotides line up with TRDD3. The J gene was missing in TCRdb and was found by matching the end of the DNA to germline. The V and J ends lost 4 bases and 0 bases, in that order; junction bases with no gene match: 29. The CDR3 is 24 amino acids. Germline V gene data show CDR1 as TSWWSYY and CDR2 as QGS. The CDR3 DNA reads TGTGCTCTTGGGGGCGATGTCCTACGGTTGTACTGGGGGATCCGCGCACAGGACACCGATAAACTCATCTTT. This translates into CALGGDVLRLYWGIRAQDTDKLIF.

By frequency in the sample, this clone is medium-sized. The chain joins TRDV2 to TRDJ1; D gene ambiguous. Germline values: CDR1 GEAIGNYY, CDR2 EKD. This CDR3 spans 11 amino acids. Deletions cut 7 bases from V and 4 bases from J, with 9 bases between. The CDR3, as DNA: TGTGCCTGGATAATTATCGATAAACTCATCTTT. Translation gives CAWIIIDKLIF.

In regard to this clone: With only one base between it and a far larger clone, this is likely a read error. Other DNA variants within this sample encode the same CDR3. The chain joins TRDV2 to TRDJ1, with 7 bases that match TRDD3. This CDR3 region has 15 residues. With V trimmed by 2 bases and J by 5 bases, 10 bases remained unmatched. In germline, CDR1 is GEAIGNYY, CDR2 EKD. The CDR3 spells CACDILGINADKLIF. The CDR3 bases are TGTGCCTGTGACATTCTGGGGATAAACGCTGATAAACTCATCTTT.

There are a few counts of this clone. With a far larger clone one base away, a read error is the likely cause. The sample holds other DNA sequences that translate to the same CDR3. The chain combines TRDV2 with TRDJ3; the match to TRDD3 covers 8 bases. Germline values: CDR1 GEAIGNYY, CDR2 EKD. The CDR3 is made up of 19 amino acids. DNA of the CDR3: TGTGCTTGTGACACTTTAGATGGGGGATCTTCCTGGGACACCCGACAGATGTTTTTC. Protein: CACDTLDGGSSWDTRQMFF.

J gene TRDJ1 was identified, but the V gene was not called; whether TRDD3, the table's D call, matches the DNA was not checked. The CDR3 extends over 20 amino acids. CDR3 nucleotides: TGTGCTCTTGGGGACCTACACTCCGTCTACTGGGATTCGGGCACCGATAAACTCATCTTT. Its protein is CALGDLHSVYWDSGTDKLIF.

The J gene was reported as TRDJ1; the V gene went uncalled; TRDD3, as called in the table, went unchecked against the DNA. CDR3 length equals 22 residues. CDR3 sequence reads: CACDTAFERGLEQMPITDKLIF. CDR3 sequence (DNA): TGTGCCTGTGACACCGCCTTCGAGAGGGGACTGGAACAGATGCCAATCACCGATAAACTCATCTTT.

This clone came up a few times. This DNA's translation and the protein TCRdb lists, from a much larger clone, do not match at residue 9, likely due to a read error; the protein shown is translated from the DNA. The V and J genes are TRDV2 and TRDJ1; 7 positions match TRDD3. Trimming took 3 bases from V and 1 from J; bases not matched to a gene: 19. Germline V gene sequence: CDR1 GEAIGNYY, CDR2 EKD. This CDR3 comprises 19 residues. This chain's CDR3 is CACDPIALAGYRGTDKLIF. The CDR3, as DNA: TGTGCCTGTGACCCCATAGCGCTCGCGGGATACCGGGGCACCGATAAACTCATCTTT.

With regard to this clone: The protein that TCRdb holds for this DNA derives from a much larger clone and differs from the translated DNA at residue 3, which likely indicates a read error; the protein shown here is translated from the DNA. The rearrangement joins TRDV2 to TRDJ1; 9 bases fit TRDD3. Germline V gene data show CDR1 as GEAIGNYY and CDR2 as EKD. This CDR3 contains 16 residues. CDR3 loop: CAFDTVGIRSTDKLIF. Here the CDR3 DNA reads TGTGCCTTTGACACCGTGGGGATACGTAGCACCGATAAACTCATCTTT.

The sample holds a few counts of this clone. This likely came from a read error, as a far larger clone is one base away. The chain recombines TRDV2 with TRDJ1; D ambiguous. This CDR3 spans 17 amino acids. V was cut by 0 bases and J by 4 bases, with 20 bases left in between. Germline V CDR1 and CDR2: GEAIGNYY, EKD. The CDR3 nucleotides are TGTGCCTGTGACACCGTGGGCGTAGGTAGGGACAGCGATAAACTCATCTTT. Translated: CACDTVGVGRDSDKLIF.

The V and J genes are TRDV2 and TRDJ2; 9 nucleotides align to TRDD3. CDR3 length: 21 residues. Germline lookup yields CDR1 GEAIGNYY and CDR2 EKD. V trimming: 3 bases; J trimming: 0 bases; junction bases outside the gene matches: 19. CDR3 in amino acids: CACDSLNTGGRDPPLTAQLFF. DNA for the CDR3: TGTGCCTGTGACTCACTCAATACTGGGGGACGAGACCCACCTTTGACAGCACAACTCTTCTTT.

No V gene was called here, but the J gene is TRDJ1; no check of the table's D call, TRDD3, against the DNA was made. The CDR3 sequence is 20 residues long. CDR3 in DNA: TGTGCTCTTGGGGAACTTAAGGCGGGGTGGGGGATACAGTACACCGATAAACTCATCTTT. Amino acid sequence: CALGELKAGWGIQYTDKLIF.

The chain combines TRDV2 with TRDJ1; 11 bases map to TRDD3. Per the germline V gene, CDR1 is GEAIGNYY and CDR2 is EKD. This CDR3 is 17 amino acids long. With V trimmed by 3 bases and J by 4 bases, 12 bases remained unmatched. This CDR3 is CACDQLGDRADVDKLIF. In DNA form, the CDR3 reads TGTGCCTGTGACCAACTGGGGGATAGGGCCGATGTCGATAAACTCATCTTT.

This clone is medium-sized (0.01 to 0.1%) by share. Other DNA sequences of this sample code for an identical CDR3. The J gene is TRDJ1, the V gene TRDV2; 13 positions agree with TRDD3. Germline V gene sequence: CDR1 GEAIGNYY, CDR2 EKD. V was pared by 3 bases and J by 0 bases, with 12 bases of the junction left unmatched. The CDR3 has 19 residues. CDR3 sequence reads: CACDPLGLGDTPDTDKLIF. CDR3 nucleotides: TGTGCCTGTGACCCCCTAGGACTGGGGGATACGCCAGACACCGATAAACTCATCTTT.

This clone is labeled as medium-sized (0.01 to 0.1%). The chain links TRDV2 to TRDJ1; 9 nucleotides align to TRDD3. V was pared by 3 bases and J by 6 bases, with 7 bases of the junction left unmatched. Germline-derived CDR1 and CDR2 are GEAIGNYY and EKD. This CDR3 has 14 amino acids. CDR3 nucleotide sequence: TGTGCCTGTGACGAGCTGGGGGATTCAAATAAACTCATCTTT. This translates into CACDELGDSNKLIF.

This clone was counted many times. The identical CDR3 is also encoded by other nucleotide sequences in the sample. This chain uses TRDV1 with TRDJ1; 12 positions match TRDD3. TCRdb is silent on the J gene; assignment here came from matching the DNA to germline. Per the germline V gene, CDR1 is TSWWSYY and CDR2 is QGS. After removal of 2 bases from V and 0 bases from J, the junction contained 25 bases not matched to a gene. CDR3 size: 24 residues. The CDR3 DNA follows: TGTGCTCTTGGGGAATTTGCGCATCCTGCGCCCTATTACTGGGGGATACCGTACACCGATAAACTCATCTTT. This codes for CALGEFAHPAPYYWGIPYTDKLIF.

This clone appeared a few times. Since a far larger clone is one base different, this is likely a read error. V usage is TRDV2 and J usage is TRDJ1; 10 bases agree with TRDD3. The CDR3 has 18 residues. With 0 bases clipped from V and 4 bases from J, the junction kept 13 bases outside the gene matches. The germline V gene encodes CDR1 GEAIGNYY and CDR2 EKD. CDR3 sequence reads: CACDTAGGGYSEGDKLIF. In nucleotides, the CDR3 is TGTGCCTGTGACACCGCGGGTGGGGGATACAGCGAAGGCGATAAACTCATCTTT.

This clone counts as medium-sized. This specimen includes other DNA sequences encoding the same CDR3. V is TRDV3 and J is TRDJ1; 10 positions agree with TRDD3. Germline-derived CDR1 and CDR2 are TVYSNPD and GDNSRS (reference sequence). Trimming removed 2 bases from V and 1 base from J; junction bases left unmatched: 19. The CDR3 is 19 residues long. CDR3 amino acids: CAFRANTFTGGLPTDKLIF. In nucleotides, the CDR3 is TGTGCCTTTCGGGCAAATACCTTTACTGGGGGATTACCCACCGATAAACTCATCTTT.

By share of the sample, this clone is medium-sized. V usage is TRDV1 and J usage is TRDJ1; 9 bases line up with TRDD3. TCRdb leaves out the J gene; it was filled in here by matching the DNA to germline. Germline V gives CDR1 TSWWSYY, CDR2 QGS. Unmatched junction bases numbered 32, after V lost 3 bases and J lost 0 bases. This CDR3 has 25 residues. The chain's CDR3 is CALGDGREGNYLLLGEPPYTDKLIF. CDR3 bases: TGTGCTCTTGGGGACGGTCGCGAAGGTAATTACCTGCTACTGGGGGAACCTCCGTACACCGATAAACTCATCTTT.

In the case of this clone: One base separates it from a far larger clone, so it is likely a read error. The same CDR3 is also encoded by other DNA sequences in this sample. The chain links TRDV1 to TRDJ1; D gene uncertain. The CDR3 spans 11 residues. Germline V gives CDR1 TSWWSYY, CDR2 QGS. CDR3 coding DNA: TGTGCTCTTGGGGGGTTCGATAAACTCATTTTT. Translation gives CALGGFDKLIF.

Concerning this clone itself: One base away lies a much larger clone, so this may be a sequencing read error. The chain combines TRDV2 with TRDJ1; 13 bases align to TRDD3. This CDR3 region has 18 residues. The germline V gene has CDR1 GEAIGNYY and CDR2 EKD. The CDR3 region is CASDRLLLGDTRADKLIF. CDR3 DNA: TGTGCCAGTGACCGCCTTTTACTGGGGGATACGCGAGCCGATAAACTCATCTTT.

In its sample, this clone is medium-sized (0.01 to 0.1%). The rearrangement uses TRDV2 and TRDJ1, with a weak D call TRDD3 (6 bases). This CDR3 has 18 amino acids. CDR1 and CDR2 (germline): GEAIGNYY, EKD. Trimming pared 3 bases from V and 0 bases from J, leaving 22 bases between. Here the CDR3 reads CACDPVVGASKYTDKLIF. The CDR3 coding sequence is TGTGCCTGTGACCCCGTGGTGGGGGCCTCAAAGTACACCGATAAACTCATCTTT.

This clone is medium-sized in the sample. Other nucleotide sequences from this sample produce the same CDR3. The rearrangement joins TRAV29/DV5 to TRDJ1, with TRDD3 matching 13 bases. Germline matching of the DNA provided the J gene here, since TCRdb leaves it blank. The CDR3 spans 20 residues. CDR1 NSMFDY and CDR2 ISSIKDK come from the germline V gene. After removal of 3 bases from V and 0 bases from J, the junction contained 17 bases not matched to a gene. In nucleotides, the CDR3 is TGTGCAGCAACCTGCTACGGGCGACTGGGGGATACGCGGTACACCGATAAACTCATCTTT. It encodes CAATCYGRLGDTRYTDKLIF.

This clone was picked up a small number of times. The protein TCRdb gives is from a much larger clone and does not agree with this DNA's translation at residue 3, likely a read error; the protein shown here comes from the DNA. This chain uses TRDV2 with TRDJ1; 12 bases match TRDD3. This CDR3 is 19 amino acids long. CDR1 is GEAIGNYY, CDR2 EKD, per germline. The CDR3 nucleotides read TGTGCCAGTGACGAGATCTCGACTGGGGGATACCCGTACACCGATAAACTCATCTTT. This sequence encodes CASDEISTGGYPYTDKLIF.